This T cell receptor beta chain is from a study of Graves' ophthalmopathy and Graves' hyperthyroidism. Amplification of TCR beta CDR3 regions used RNA transcripts. Second-round multiplex PCR followed a first-round RT-PCR using HTBI primers. MiXCR, run by TCRdb on the multiplex PCR reads, gives a single entry per CDR3 protein. This sample has over a million distinct CDR3 sequences, with about two fifths found just once. The sequence came from an adult man with Graves' hyperthyroidism. The source material was peripheral blood or thyroid tissue (not recorded which).

The CDR3 region is CASSLAPRSYSPLHF. In DNA, the CDR3 is TGTGCCAGCAGCTTAGCGCCCAGGAGCTATTCACCCCTCCACTTT. V is TRBV7-8 and J is TRBJ1-6; D ambiguous. Per germline, CDR1 SGHVS and CDR2 FQNEAQ. This CDR3 spans 15 amino acids. V was clipped by 0 bases and J by 8 bases, with 11 bases between them.